The present TCR beta chain was sequenced within a study of CD8+ T cells in alopecia areata. Overall study: Patients in the study were on tofacitinib for 6 to 18 months, then off it for 6 months. Regarding the study as a whole: Affected scalp, especially in alopecia totalis/universalis, had a higher clonality than normal scalp did. The study found tofacitinib significantly decreased scalp clonality and expanded CD8+ clones among the top 100.

CDR1 is SNHLY, CDR2 FYNNEI, per germline. V was pared by 3 bases and J by 5 bases, with 8 bases of the junction left unmatched. The CDR3 length is 16 residues. Treatment meaning: oral pan-JAK inhibitor, 5-10 mg twice daily. Peripheral blood and lesional scalp punch biopsies were taken from alopecia areata patients. The authors extracted RNA and reverse transcribed it into cDNA as the sequencing template. Only in-frame clones appear in the TCRdb table, and some are missing; sequencing was by immunoSEQ multiplex PCR. The sample has over 100,000 clones, about 50% seen once. As regards this clone: What it recognizes is unknown.

This sequence was found in a human donor with alopecia areata. The sample consisted of CD4+ T cells sorted from blood, taken at week 4, from a patient treated with tofacitinib. The rearrangement joins TRBV2 to TRBJ2-5; 11 bases are shared with TRBD2. The CDR3 region is CASSDVAGGSPETQYF. The CDR3 bases are TGTGCCAGCAGTGACGTAGCGGGAGGGTCCCCGGAGACCCAGTACTTC.